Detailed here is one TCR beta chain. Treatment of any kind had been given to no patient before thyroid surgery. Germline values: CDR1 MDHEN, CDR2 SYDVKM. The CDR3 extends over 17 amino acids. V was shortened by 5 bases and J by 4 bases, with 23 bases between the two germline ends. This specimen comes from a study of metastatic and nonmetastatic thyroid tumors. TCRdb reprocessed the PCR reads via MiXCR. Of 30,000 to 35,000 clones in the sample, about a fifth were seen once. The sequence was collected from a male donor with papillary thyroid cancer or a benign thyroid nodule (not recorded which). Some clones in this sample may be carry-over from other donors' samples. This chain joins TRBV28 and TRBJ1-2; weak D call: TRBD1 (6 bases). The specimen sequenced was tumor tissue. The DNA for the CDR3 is TGTGCCAGCAGTCACCGTCCGAGGGGGGGAGGGACCTATGGCTACACCTTC. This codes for CASSHRPRGGGTYGYTF.